Below are 31 T cell receptor beta chains sequenced from a single sample in a study of T cells after yellow fever vaccination. TCRdb re-called the 5' RACE reads through MiXCR, storing one row per CDR3 protein. The data show around 500,000 distinct CDR3 sequences, roughly a fifth seen once. Specimen: PBMCs, collected roughly 20 days after the first yellow fever vaccination. These receptors came from a man aged 18 to 35 who received the YFV17D yellow fever vaccine.

The rearrangement links TRBV13 to TRBJ2-7; TRBD1 aligns across 10 bases. Germline CDR1 and CDR2: PRHDT and FYEKMQ (reference sequence). There are 14 residues in the CDR3. With V trimmed by 5 bases and J by 3 bases, 4 bases remained unmatched. CDR3: CASSPGQGDYEQYV. In DNA form, the CDR3 reads TGTGCCAGCAGCCCCGGACAGGGGGACTACGAGCAGTACGTC.

A few counts support this clonotype. V and J are TRBV29-1 and TRBJ1-1; 8 nucleotides agree with TRBD1. This CDR3 is 12 amino acids long. V lost 7 bases, J lost 1 base, and 2 bases stayed unmatched. Germline-derived CDR1 and CDR2 are SQVTM and ANQGSEA. The CDR3 DNA sequence: TGCAGCGCAGGGGGCTGGAACACTGAAGCTTTCTTT. Translation: CSAGGWNTEAFF.

The chain is built from TRBV7-2 and TRBJ2-3, with 12 bases lining up with TRBD2. V trimming: 5 bases; J trimming: 1 base; junction bases outside the gene matches: 7. CDR3 length: 17 residues. Germline CDR1 SGHTA, CDR2 FQGNSA. CDR3 DNA: TGTGCCAGCAGCACCCGACTAGCGGGGGATCGCACAGATACGCAGTATTTT. This gives the protein CASSTRLAGDRTDTQYF.

The V and J genes are TRBV7-3 and TRBJ2-1; D gene unclear. CDR3 length: 13 residues. The germline V gene encodes CDR1 SGHTA and CDR2 FQGTGA. V was shortened by 4 bases and J by 9 bases, with 13 bases between the two germline ends. The DNA of the CDR3 is TGTGCCAGCAGCTCCGCAGCCCCTGGTGAGCAGTTCTTC. Its translation: CASSSAAPGEQFF.

This clonotype was recorded once. The chain is built from TRBV5-4 and TRBJ2-7, with a possible D match to TRBD2 (6 bases). Germline loops: CDR1 SGHNT, CDR2 YYREEE (reference sequence). Trimming shortened V by 3 bases and J by 2 bases, and 15 bases separated the two germline ends. There are 15 residues in the CDR3. The CDR3 region is CASSSFSGGAYEQYF. CDR3 DNA sequence: TGTGCCAGCAGCTCATTCAGTGGAGGGGCCTACGAGCAGTACTTC.

This clonotype came up a few times. This chain connects TRBV20-1 to TRBJ2-1, with 11 bases lining up with TRBD1. Losses at the gene ends were 6 bases for V and 7 bases for J; bases not matched to a gene: 5. The length of the CDR3 is 13 residues. Germline V gene data show CDR1 as DFQATT and CDR2 as SNEGSKA (reference sequence). DNA for the CDR3: TGCAGTGCATGGGACAGGGGGGGAAATGAGCAGTTCTTC. Protein product: CSAWDRGGNEQFF.

The genes are TRBV6-2 or TRBV6-3 and TRBJ2-7; 8 positions agree with TRBD2. V was pared by 5 bases and J by 3 bases, with 15 bases of the junction left unmatched. The CDR3 is 17 amino acids. The germline gives CDR1 MNHEY, CDR2 SVGEGT. The CDR3, as DNA: TGTGCCAGCAGTACCTTCGCTCGGAGCGGGGGAAGCTACGAGCAGTACTTC. It translates to CASSTFARSGGSYEQYF.

The sample holds a few counts of this clonotype. This rearrangement joins TRBV4-1 to TRBJ2-5; 7 bases align to TRBD2. The CDR3 runs 16 residues. J gave up 4 bases and V 4 bases, and 12 bases lay outside the gene matches. The germline V gene encodes CDR1 MGHRA and CDR2 YSYEKL. The CDR3 bases are TGCGCCAGCAGCCCCCGGGGAGGGCAAGGGAGAGAGACCCAGTACTTC. Its translation: CASSPRGGQGRETQYF.

This clonotype was observed a handful of times. This chain links TRBV9 with TRBJ2-1; 11 bases match TRBD2. CDR3 length: 15 amino acids. The V gene end was trimmed by 4 bases and the J gene end by 9 bases; junction bases not matched to a gene: 9. From germline, CDR1 is SGDLS and CDR2 YYNGEE. The CDR3 sequence: CASSTPSGGPGEQFF. CDR3 in DNA: TGTGCCAGCAGCACCCCTAGCGGGGGGCCGGGTGAGCAGTTCTTC.

This clonotype came up a few times. The CDR3 bases are TGTGCCAGCAGCTTAGCGGGACAGGGGAGGAGAATTTTGAACACCGGGGAGCTGTTTTTT. Translating gives CASSLAGQGRRILNTGELFF. This sequence joins TRBV11-1 and TRBJ2-2; 10 positions agree with TRBD1. The trim removed 0 bases at V and 1 base at J, leaving 11 bases unmatched. CDR3 length: 20 amino acids. Germline-derived CDR1 and CDR2 are SGHAT and FQDESV (reference sequence).

This clonotype was seen only a few times. V is TRBV7-2 and J is TRBJ1-2; 7 bases line up with TRBD1. In germline, CDR1 is SGHTA, CDR2 FQGNSA. Trimming removed 7 bases from V and 3 bases from J; junction bases left unmatched: 8. This CDR3 has 14 amino acids. CDR3 nucleotides: TGTGCCAGCACCCCTCAGGGGGGCGACTATGGCTACACCTTC. Protein: CASTPQGGDYGYTF.

This clonotype was observed a handful of times. The rearrangement joins TRBV5-1 to TRBJ2-2, with a weak D call TRBD1 (6 bases). Trimming pared 1 base from V and 4 bases from J, leaving 14 bases between. Looked up from germline, CDR1 is SGHRS and CDR2 is YFSETQ. CDR3 length: 16 residues. The CDR3 coding sequence is TGCGCCAGCAGCTTGCCAACCACAGGGCTCACCGGGGAGCTGTTTTTT. It encodes CASSLPTTGLTGELFF.

The gene calls are TRBV7-2 and TRBJ1-2, with a weak D call TRBD1 (6 bases). V lost 3 bases and J 8 bases, leaving 16 bases between the germline ends. Germline V lookup: CDR1 SGHTA, CDR2 FQGNSA. CDR3 length: 14 residues. Written as DNA, the CDR3 is TGTGCCAGCAGCTTCCCTTCAGGGGCAGGGGGCTACACCTTC. This translates into CASSFPSGAGGYTF.

This clonotype was observed a few times. The chain carries TRBV5-1 and TRBJ2-7, with D possibly being TRBD1 (6 bases). The CDR3 has 13 residues. Germline lookup yields CDR1 SGHRS and CDR2 YFSETQ. Trimming stripped 4 bases from V and 3 bases from J, with 11 bases between. CDR3: CASSIGQFYEQYF. CDR3 nucleotide sequence: TGCGCCAGCAGCATAGGACAGTTCTACGAGCAGTACTTC.

This clonotype turned up a few times. V gene TRBV12-3 or TRBV12-4 combines with J gene TRBJ1-5, with a tentative D call TRBD1 (5 bases). This CDR3 contains 15 residues. V was pared by 5 bases and J by 5 bases, with 16 bases between. The CDR3, as DNA: TGTGCCAGCAGTCCAAGCGGGGGATGGTATCAGCCCCAGCATTTT. Translated, it gives CASSPSGGWYQPQHF.

In this sample, this clonotype turned up a few times. V gene TRBV27 combines with J gene TRBJ2-7; 8 positions match TRBD2. J was trimmed by 7 bases and V by 0 bases; bases with no gene match: 5. This CDR3 is built from 14 residues. Germline CDR1 reads MNHEY; CDR2 reads SMNVEV (reference sequence). CDR3 region: CASSLSSGAMEQYF. CDR3 sequence (DNA): TGTGCCAGCAGTTTATCTAGCGGGGCCATGGAGCAGTACTTC.

The CDR3 spells CAIRLNSAVSTDTQYF. CDR3 in DNA: TGTGCCATCAGGTTAAACTCAGCGGTTAGCACAGATACGCAGTATTTT. The chain joins TRBV10-3 to TRBJ2-3; tentative D call: TRBD2 (5 bases). V shed 6 bases and J shed 0 bases, with 16 bases lying between them. Germline-derived CDR1 and CDR2 are ENHRY and SYGVKD. This CDR3 comprises 16 residues.

This clonotype was seen at least ten times. The chain carries TRBV6-5 and TRBJ1-1; D call uncertain. Trimming took off 3 bases at V and 1 base at J, with 6 bases between the two ends. From germline, CDR1 is MNHEY and CDR2 SVGAGI. This CDR3 is 13 amino acids long. The CDR3 protein is CASSYGENTEAFF. The CDR3 DNA sequence: TGTGCCAGCAGTTATGGTGAGAACACTGAAGCTTTCTTT.

V is TRBV19 and J is TRBJ2-3; D is possibly TRBD2 (6 bases). Trimming shortened V by 5 bases and J by 1 base, and 13 bases separated the two germline ends. Germline V gene lookup returns CDR1 LNHDA and CDR2 SQIVND (reference sequence). This CDR3 has 15 residues. The DNA of the CDR3 is TGTGCCAGTAGTTTTTACTCGGGGGGCACAGATACGCAGTATTTT. Amino acid sequence: CASSFYSGGTDTQYF.

This clonotype was recorded a few times. The chain recombines TRBV7-3 with TRBJ2-3; the D is unclear. Per the germline V gene, CDR1 is SGHTA and CDR2 is FQGTGA. V lost 1 base, J lost 4 bases, and 6 bases lay in between. The CDR3 sequence is 13 residues long. The CDR3 nucleotides are TGTGCCAGCAGCTTAATAGGAGCAGATACGCAGTATTTT. Amino acids: CASSLIGADTQYF. Full variable domain (outside the CDR3, taken from reference TRBV7-3 and TRBJ2-3): GAGVSQTPSNKVTEKGKYVELRCDPISGHTALYWYRQSLGQGPEFLIYFQGTGAADDSGLPNDRFFAVRPEGSVSTLKIQRTERGDSAVYLCASSLIGADTQYFGPGTRLTVL.

This clonotype has ten or more counts. The chain couples TRBV5-4 to TRBJ1-6; D gene unclear. The CDR3 is made up of 13 amino acids. Trimming stripped 0 bases from V and 7 bases from J, with 5 bases between. The germline V gene encodes CDR1 SGHNT and CDR2 YYREEE (reference sequence). CDR3 in DNA: TGTGCCAGCAGCTTGGACAGAAATTCACCCCTCCACTTT. This encodes CASSLDRNSPLHF.

This chain uses TRBV9 with TRBJ2-1; 12 nucleotides align to TRBD2. Germline CDR1 is SGDLS and CDR2 is YYNGEE. The junction had 3 bases not matched to a gene; V was cut back by 3 bases and J by 8 bases. This CDR3 spans 14 amino acids. CDR3 sequence: CASSGTSGAYEQFF. DNA of the CDR3: TGTGCCAGCAGCGGGACTAGCGGGGCTTATGAGCAGTTCTTC.

The chain couples TRBV7-9 to TRBJ1-1; tentatively, D is TRBD1 (6 bases). The V end was cut by 5 bases, the J end by 1 base, with 14 bases between. The CDR3 sequence is 15 residues long. CDR1 and CDR2 from the germline V gene are SEHNR and FQNEAQ (reference sequence). CDR3: CASSRFRQANTEAFF. The CDR3 region has the DNA TGTGCCAGCAGCCGTTTCAGACAGGCGAACACTGAAGCTTTCTTT.

This sequence joins TRBV20-1 and TRBJ2-7, with D hard to call. Deletions cut 4 bases from V and 0 bases from J, with 10 bases between. Germline loops: CDR1 DFQATT, CDR2 SNEGSKA (reference sequence). The CDR3 is 13 amino acids. DNA of the CDR3: TGCAGTGCTACCAGCTCTAGCTCCTACGAGCAGTACGTC. Translated, it gives CSATSSSSYEQYV.

This clonotype has at least ten counts. This chain uses TRBV7-2 with TRBJ2-1; TRBD2 matches 9 bases. Germline CDR1 is SGHTA and CDR2 is FQGNSA. V trimming: 5 bases; J trimming: 7 bases; junction bases outside the gene matches: 9. The CDR3 extends over 15 amino acids. The CDR3 sequence: CASSPLAGGGNEQFF. In DNA, the CDR3 is TGTGCCAGCAGCCCCCTTGCGGGGGGGGGGAATGAGCAGTTCTTC.

This clonotype was seen only a few times. V gene TRBV20-1 combines with J gene TRBJ2-5; D perhaps matches TRBD2 (6 bases). Trimming removed 3 bases at V and 3 bases at J, with 17 bases between. The CDR3 sequence is 15 residues long. Germline values: CDR1 DFQATT, CDR2 SNEGSKA (reference sequence). CDR3 bases: TGCAGTGCTAGCCCCCCCGGCGGCGGGAAAGAGACCCAGTACTTC. Translated: CSASPPGGGKETQYF.

This clonotype was counted a few times. The chain employs TRBV10-3 and TRBJ2-7; TRBD1 matches 9 bases. The V and J ends lost 0 bases and 4 bases, in that order; junction bases with no gene match: 7. CDR1 is ENHRY, CDR2 SYGVKD, per germline. The CDR3 is made up of 16 amino acids. The CDR3 nucleotides are TGTGCCATCAGTGAGTCGCCGGAACAGGGGGCGTACGAGCAGTACTTC. Its translation: CAISESPEQGAYEQYF.

In its sample, this clonotype was seen a few times. This chain uses TRBV9 with TRBJ2-2; D unresolved. The CDR3 spans 15 residues. Germline loops: CDR1 SGDLS, CDR2 YYNGEE. Trimming stripped 1 base from V and 0 bases from J, with 7 bases between. This chain's CDR3 is CASSVRFTNTGELFF. For the CDR3, the DNA is TGTGCCAGCAGCGTACGGTTTACGAACACCGGGGAGCTGTTTTTT.

This rearrangement joins TRBV5-1 to TRBJ2-3; possibly TRBD1 for D (6 bases). The V and J ends lost 5 bases and 3 bases respectively, with 13 bases between them. There are 14 residues in the CDR3. Germline V gene sequence: CDR1 SGHRS, CDR2 YFSETQ. The CDR3 DNA is TGCGCCAGCAGACAGGGTGTAGGTACAGATACGCAGTATTTT. This translates into CASRQGVGTDTQYF.

This clonotype was seen many times. The gene calls are TRBV12-3 or TRBV12-4 and TRBJ2-5, with D possibly being TRBD1 or TRBD2 (6 bases each). The CDR3 contains 15 residues. The ends were cut back, 6 bases at V and 1 base at J, with 15 bases in the middle. The CDR3 nucleotides read TGTGCCAGCAGCCCAAGGGGGGCTCTCCAAGAGACCCAGTACTTC. Translated, it gives CASSPRGALQETQYF.

The sample holds many counts of this clonotype. The chain links TRBV28 to TRBJ2-3; D remains ambiguous. The CDR3 has 11 amino acids. V lost 6 bases and J 5 bases, leaving 6 bases between the germline ends. In germline, CDR1 is MDHEN, CDR2 SYDVKM. CDR3 bases: TGTGCCAGCAGCCGCCTAGATACGCAGTATTTT. Amino acids: CASSRLDTQYF.